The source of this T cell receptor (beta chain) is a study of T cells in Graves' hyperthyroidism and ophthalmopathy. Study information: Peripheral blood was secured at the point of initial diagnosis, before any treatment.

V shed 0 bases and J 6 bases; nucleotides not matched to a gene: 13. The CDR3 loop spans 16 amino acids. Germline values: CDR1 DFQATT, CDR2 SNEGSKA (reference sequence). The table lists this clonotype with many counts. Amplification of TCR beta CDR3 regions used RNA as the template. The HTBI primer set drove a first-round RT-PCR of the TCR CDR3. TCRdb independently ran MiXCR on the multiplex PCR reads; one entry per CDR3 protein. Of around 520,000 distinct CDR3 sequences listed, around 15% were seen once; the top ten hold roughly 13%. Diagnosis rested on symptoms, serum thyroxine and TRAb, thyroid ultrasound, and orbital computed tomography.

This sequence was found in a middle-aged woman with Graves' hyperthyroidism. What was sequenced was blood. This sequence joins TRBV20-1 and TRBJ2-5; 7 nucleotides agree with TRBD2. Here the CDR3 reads CSARDIRASGGQTQYF. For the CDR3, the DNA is TGCAGTGCTAGAGATATAAGGGCTAGCGGTGGGCAGACCCAGTACTTC.